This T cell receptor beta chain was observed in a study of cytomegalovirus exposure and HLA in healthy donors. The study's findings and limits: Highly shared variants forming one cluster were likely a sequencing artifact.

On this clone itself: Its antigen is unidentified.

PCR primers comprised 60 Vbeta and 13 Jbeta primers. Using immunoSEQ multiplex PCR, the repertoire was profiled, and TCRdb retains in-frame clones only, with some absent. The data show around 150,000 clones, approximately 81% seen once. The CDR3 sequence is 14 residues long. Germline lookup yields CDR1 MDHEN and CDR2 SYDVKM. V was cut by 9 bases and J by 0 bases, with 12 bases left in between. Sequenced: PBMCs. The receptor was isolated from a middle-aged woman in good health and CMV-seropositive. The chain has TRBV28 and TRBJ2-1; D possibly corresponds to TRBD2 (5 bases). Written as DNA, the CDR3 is TGTGCCAGTCAACCCCGGGGCTCCTACAATGAGCAGTTCTTC. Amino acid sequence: CASQPRGSYNEQFF. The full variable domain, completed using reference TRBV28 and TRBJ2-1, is DVKVTQSSRYLVKRTGEKVFLECVQDMDHENMFWYRQDPGLGLRLIYFSYDVKMKEKGDIPEGYSVSREKKERFSLILESASTNQTSMYLCASQPRGSYNEQFFGPGTRLTVL.